These 21 T cell receptor beta chains came from one sample sequenced in a study of blood T cells in healthy people across ages (dated by TCRdb to the mid-2010s). Libraries came from 5' RACE. Sequencing used an Illumina HiSeq 2500. A second PCR of roughly 7 to 11 cycles was performed with a sample-barcoded 5' primer and a J-beta primer mix. Through fastp at Q25 and MiXCR, TCRdb rebuilt clones from the public reads, retaining in-frame beta chains. Every CDR3 protein is listed once, alongside the most common genes and DNA of its rows. The sample records about 800,000 distinct CDR3 sequences, 58% of which are singletons. Roughly 20% of the sample is in the top ten clones. Sequences were obtained from blood. These receptors originate from a man between 25 and 39 years old in good health.

This chain joins TRBV11-2 and TRBJ2-7, with D possibly TRBD1 on 6 matching bases. Trimming took off 0 bases at V and 2 bases at J, with 20 bases between the two ends. Germline CDR1 SGHAT, CDR2 FQNNGV. The CDR3 spans 18 residues. The CDR3, as DNA: TGTGCCAGCAGCTTAGATACCCCACCCCGGGACAAGACCTACGAGCAGTACTTC. Amino acid sequence: CASSLDTPPRDKTYEQYF. The full variable domain, completed using reference TRBV11-2 and TRBJ2-7, is EAGVAQSPRYKIIEKRQSVAFWCNPISGHATLYWYQQILGQGPKLLIQFQNNGVVDDSQLPKDRFSAERLKGVDSTLKIQPAKLEDSAVYLCASSLDTPPRDKTYEQYFGPGTRLTVT.

The J gene is TRBJ2-3, the V gene TRBV9, with TRBD2 identical over 7 bases. The length of the CDR3 is 15 residues. J lost 0 bases, V lost 4 bases, and 5 bases had no gene match. Germline lookup yields CDR1 SGDLS and CDR2 YYNGEE. The DNA for the CDR3 is TGTGCCAGCAGCACGAGCGGGGTTAGCACAGATACGCAGTATTTT. Its translation: CASSTSGVSTDTQYF. Combining the CDR3 with reference TRBV9 and TRBJ2-3 gives the whole variable domain DSGVTQTPKHLITATGQRVTLRCSPRSGDLSVYWYQQSLDQGLQFLIQYYNGEERAKGNILERFSAQQFPDLHSELNLSSLELGDSALYFCASSTSGVSTDTQYFGPGTRLTVL.

The J gene is TRBJ1-1, the V gene TRBV5-5; the D is unclear. The V gene lost 2 bases and the J gene lost 1 base, with 9 bases spanning the gap. Germline V lookup: CDR1 SGHKS, CDR2 YYEKEE (reference sequence). This CDR3 has 14 amino acids. CDR3 in amino acids: CASSFPVGNTEAFF. For the CDR3, the DNA is TGTGCCAGCAGCTTTCCGGTGGGGAACACTGAAGCTTTCTTT.

The chain uses TRBV7-2 and TRBJ2-6, with D perhaps TRBD1 (6 bases). Trimming pared 2 bases from V and 0 bases from J, leaving 14 bases between. The CDR3 loop spans 18 amino acids. CDR1 and CDR2 from the germline V gene are SGHTA and FQGNSA. This chain's CDR3 is CASSLIGTRISGANVLTF. In nucleotides, the CDR3 is TGTGCCAGCAGCTTAATTGGGACACGTATCTCTGGGGCCAACGTCCTGACTTTC. Complete variable domain (other parts from reference TRBV7-2 and TRBJ2-6): GAGVSQSPSNKVTEKGKDVELRCDPISGHTALYWYRQSLGQGLEFLIYFQGNSAPDKSGLPSDRFSAERTGGSVSTLTIQRTQQEDSAVYLCASSLIGTRISGANVLTFGAGSRLTVL.

This clonotype was detected a few times. The V and J genes are TRBV20-1 and TRBJ2-3; a weak D match, TRBD1 (5 bases). V was trimmed by 7 bases and J by 0 bases, leaving 8 bases between them. CDR1 and CDR2 from the germline V gene are DFQATT and SNEGSKA (reference sequence). The CDR3 has 12 amino acids. DNA for the CDR3: TGCAGTGTACAGGCCAGCACAGATACGCAGTATTTT. Translation gives CSVQASTDTQYF.

This chain connects TRBV7-2 to TRBJ2-7; 7 nucleotides agree with TRBD1. Per the germline V gene, CDR1 is SGHTA and CDR2 is FQGNSA. This CDR3 contains 15 residues. V was clipped by 7 bases and J by 6 bases; unmatched bases: 15. The CDR3 bases are TGTGCCAGCAACAGGCGACAGGGCAATCCCAGCGAGCAGTACTTC. Its translation is CASNRRQGNPSEQYF.

The sample holds a few counts of this clonotype. V usage is TRBV4-2 and J usage is TRBJ1-1; D gene uncertain. Trimming took 0 bases from V and 0 from J, leaving 11 bases between them. Germline loops: CDR1 LGHNA, CDR2 YNFKEQ. The CDR3 totals 16 residues. The CDR3 spells CASSQEVGSMNTEAFF. For the CDR3, the DNA is TGTGCCAGCAGCCAAGAGGTTGGGTCCATGAACACTGAAGCTTTCTTT.

The CDR3 loop reads CASSQTTGSAYEQYF. CDR3 coding DNA: TGTGCCAGCAGCCAAACGACAGGTTCCGCCTACGAGCAGTACTTC. The genes are TRBV4-2 and TRBJ2-4, with a tentative D call TRBD1 (6 bases). The J call is in doubt because the DNA end fits TRBJ2-7 better. The germline CDR1 and CDR2 sequences are LGHNA and YNFKEQ. The CDR3 totals 15 residues.

This clonotype has only a few counts. The gene calls are TRBV20-1 and TRBJ2-1, with D possibly matching TRBD1 (8 bases). The CDR3 length is 13 residues. Germline values: CDR1 DFQATT, CDR2 SNEGSKA (reference sequence). The CDR3 spells CSASDREGNEQFF. CDR3 bases: TGCAGCGCCTCGGACAGGGAGGGCAATGAGCAGTTCTTC.

This clonotype was counted a few times. The genes are TRBV3-1 and TRBJ2-6; 9 bases line up with TRBD1. V was pared by 1 base and J by 9 bases, with 4 bases of the junction left unmatched. The germline V gene encodes CDR1 LGHDT and CDR2 YNNKEL (reference sequence). CDR3 length: 15 residues. This chain's CDR3 is CASSQATGGLNVLTF. The CDR3 DNA reads TGTGCCAGCAGCCAAGCTACAGGGGGCCTCAACGTCCTGACTTTC.

The chain links TRBV5-1 to TRBJ2-3; no reliable D call. V lost 1 base, J lost 2 bases, and 8 bases lay in between. There are 14 residues in the CDR3. From germline, CDR1 is SGHRS and CDR2 YFSETQ. CDR3 nucleotides: TGCGCCAGCAGCTTGTTACAGTACACAGATACGCAGTATTTT. The encoded protein is CASSLLQYTDTQYF. The whole variable domain, filled in from reference TRBV5-1 and TRBJ2-3, reads KAGVTQTPRYLIKTRGQQVTLSCSPISGHRSVSWYQQTPGQGLQFLFEYFSETQRNKGNFPGRFSGRQFSNSRSEMNVSTLELGDSALYLCASSLLQYTDTQYFGPGTRLTVL.

This rearrangement joins TRBV12-5 to TRBJ2-1, with D perhaps TRBD1 (5 bases). CDR3 size: 16 residues. The V gene's germline CDR1 is LGHNT and CDR2 FRNRAP. V was shortened by 3 bases and J by 4 bases, with 16 bases between the two germline ends. The CDR3 DNA sequence: TGTGCTAGTGGTTTCTGGTCCCTGGACACTTACAATGAGCAGTTCTTC. It encodes CASGFWSLDTYNEQFF.

As regards this clonotype: An end of the junction does not agree with germline; a read error may underlie this. The chain employs TRBV3-1 and TRBJ2-1; TRBD2 is a possible D gene (5 bases). The CDR3 has 15 amino acids. The germline V gene encodes CDR1 LGHDT and CDR2 YNNKEL (reference sequence). The CDR3 here is CASGQDRLAHNEQFF. As DNA, the CDR3 is TGTGCCAGCGGCCAAGATAGGCTAGCCCACAATGAGCAGTTCTTC.

This clonotype appeared many times. The gene calls are TRBV29-1 and TRBJ2-3; D remains unclear. The ends were cut back, 8 bases at V and 4 bases at J, with 10 bases in the middle. The length of the CDR3 is 11 residues. CDR1 and CDR2 from the germline V gene are SQVTM and ANQGSEA. The DNA of the CDR3 is TGCAGCCCCAGTCTGGCAGATACGCAGTATTTT. Protein sequence: CSPSLADTQYF.

The CDR3 sequence: CASGETATTEAFF. CDR3 nucleotide sequence: TGTGCCAGCGGAGAGACCGCGACCACTGAAGCTTTCTTT. The gene calls are TRBV6-6 and TRBJ1-1; no clear D gene. Germline V CDR1 and CDR2: MNHNY, SVGAGI (reference sequence). The V end was cut by 8 bases, the J end by 4 bases, with 14 bases between. This CDR3 comprises 13 residues.

This clonotype has a handful of counts. This chain joins TRBV5-1 and TRBJ2-5, with D tentatively TRBD2 (5 bases). Trimming took 4 bases from V and 5 from J, leaving 15 bases between them. This CDR3 contains 14 residues. Germline values: CDR1 SGHRS, CDR2 YFSETQ. DNA for the CDR3: TGCGCCAGCAGCACCCAAATCGGGGTGGAGACCCAGTACTTC. Its translation: CASSTQIGVETQYF.

J is TRBJ2-1 and V is TRBV9; D might be TRBD1 (6 bases). Looked up from germline, CDR1 is SGDLS and CDR2 is YYNGEE. Trimming stripped 0 bases from V and 10 bases from J, with 14 bases between. The length of the CDR3 is 14 residues. The CDR3 DNA follows: TGTGCCAGCAGCGTAGTGGCAGGGGCATGGGAGCAGTTCTTC. As protein: CASSVVAGAWEQFF. Full variable domain (remainder filled in from reference TRBV9 and TRBJ2-1): DSGVTQTPKHLITATGQRVTLRCSPRSGDLSVYWYQQSLDQGLQFLIQYYNGEERAKGNILERFSAQQFPDLHSELNLSSLELGDSALYFCASSVVAGAWEQFFGPGTRLTVL.

This chain joins TRBV21-1 and TRBJ1-5; the D call TRBD1 from the table was never checked on the DNA. TRBV21-1 is described as a pseudogene. The CDR3 has 19 amino acids. The CDR3 reads CASRREGQTQIYSNQPQHF. In DNA form, the CDR3 reads TGTGCCAGCAGACGCGAGGGACAGACTCAGATTTATAGCAATCAGCCTCAGCATTTT.

The chain combines TRBV6-5 with TRBJ2-5; 9 bases are shared with TRBD2. Matching the DNA end better, TRBJ2-7 makes the J call doubtful. This CDR3 is 15 amino acids long. CDR1 MNHEY and CDR2 SVGAGI come from the germline V gene. The DNA of the CDR3 is TGTGCCAGCAGTTACGGGGGACTAGCCCTGAGCGAGCAGTACTTC. It is translated as CASSYGGLALSEQYF.

V and J are TRBV28 and TRBJ2-7; 7 bases are shared with TRBD1. Germline V lookup: CDR1 MDHEN, CDR2 SYDVKM. V shed 5 bases and J 4 bases; nucleotides not matched to a gene: 8. The CDR3 is 14 amino acids. The CDR3 nucleotides are TGTGCCAGCAGTGGCCGACCACAGGGGTACGAGCAGTACTTC. It specifies CASSGRPQGYEQYF.

In its sample, this clonotype was seen a few times. This chain uses TRBV7-2 with TRBJ2-1; 9 bases are a match to TRBD2. The CDR3 runs 15 residues. Germline-derived CDR1 and CDR2 are SGHTA and FQGNSA. Unmatched junction bases numbered 11, after V lost 5 bases and J lost 9 bases. The CDR3 DNA reads TGTGCCAGCAGCGCGAAAGCGGGAGGTTGGGGTGAGCAGTTCTTC. Translated: CASSAKAGGWGEQFF.